This T cell receptor (beta chain) stems from a study of post-analysis software for immune sequencing data. At the level of the study: The courses of disease that were included comprised relapsing-remitting, secondary progressive and progressive-relapsing multiple sclerosis.

Each TCR beta cDNA library carried unique molecular identifiers. The yield from roughly 1 to 10 million T cells was 500,000 or so cDNA molecules in total. TCRdb re-analysed the PCR reads in MiXCR, keeping a single row per CDR3 protein. The table shows approximately 440,000 distinct CDR3 sequences, with approximately 45% occurring only once. A note on this clonotype: Its antigen remains unknown.

With 6 bases clipped from V and 8 bases from J, the junction kept 11 bases outside the gene matches. The germline V gene encodes CDR1 MNHEY and CDR2 SVGAGI. CDR3 length: 14 residues. Study-level findings and limits: Several TRBV segments (TRBV5-6, TRBV5-1 and TRBV20-1 among them) occurred more frequently in patients than in controls. Normalized Chao1 diversity in multiple sclerosis patients fell significantly below that of controls. Under F measure analysis, samples from one preparation batch co-clustered strongly.

The receptor was derived from a girl under 18 with multiple sclerosis. Material: blood. The chain employs TRBV6-5 and TRBJ1-2; 8 bases are shared with TRBD1. CDR3 loop: CASRSTGAHAGYTF. The CDR3 DNA reads TGTGCCAGCAGATCGACAGGGGCCCACGCCGGCTACACCTTC.